Presented here are 28 T cell receptor beta chains from one specimen sequenced in a study of tumor-infiltrating lymphocytes in primary liver carcinoma. TCR beta cDNA was reverse-transcribed from about 0.45 ug of total RNA. The reaction used a constant-region primer and ProtoScript II reverse transcriptase. Nested multiplex PCR, run for three rounds with slightly modified ARM-PCR, yielded TCR beta libraries. TRBV1-TRBV30 forward primers paired with a C-beta reverse primer were used in the first two PCR rounds, which ran around 10 cycles each. TCRdb re-analysed the multiplex PCR reads in MiXCR, keeping a single row per CDR3 protein. The sample includes 90,000 to 150,000 distinct CDR3 sequences, roughly 70% of them seen just once. Taking about 17-33 mg of unsorted bulk tissue, the authors co-extracted RNA and DNA. What was sequenced was tumor-adjacent normal liver tissue. These TCRs come from a woman aged 55-70 years with primary liver carcinoma and hepatitis B virus infection.

There are many counts of this clonotype. No DNA is shown, since the ends of the CDR3 on it are uncertain; the CDR3 is the one TCRdb lists. The V gene is TRBV12-3 or TRBV12-4, the J gene TRBJ2-2; TRBD2 is the table's D call, not checked against the DNA. Ends included, the CDR3 has 15 residues. CDR3 region: CASILGRPNTGELFF.

This clonotype was seen many times. This chain connects TRBV7-8 to TRBJ2-4; D not certain. With 4 bases removed from V and 4 bases from J, the gap between germline ends came to 11 bases. Germline V gives CDR1 SGHVS, CDR2 FQNEAQ. This CDR3 is 14 amino acids long. CDR3 sequence (DNA): TGTGCCAGCAGCTCCCTCGACGGGAAAAACATTCAGTACTTC. It encodes CASSSLDGKNIQYF. The variable domain in full, completed from reference TRBV7-8 and TRBJ2-4, reads GAGVSQSPRYKVAKRGQDVALRCDPISGHVSLFWYQQALGQGPEFLTYFQNEAQLDKSGLPSDRFFAERPEGSVSTLKIQRTQQEDSAVYLCASSSLDGKNIQYFGAGTRLSVL.

The V and J genes are TRBV11-2 and TRBJ2-1, with a tentative D call TRBD1 (6 bases). The germline CDR1 and CDR2 sequences are SGHAT and FQNNGV. V was clipped by 0 bases and J by 8 bases, with 17 bases between them. The CDR3 spans 16 residues. CDR3 DNA: TGTGCCAGCAGCTTAGATATGTCGTGTGGGGGCGATGAGCAGTTCTTC. Protein sequence: CASSLDMSCGGDEQFF.

This clonotype showed up just a few times. This may be a read error, as it is one base from a much larger clone. The V and J genes are TRBV5-6 and TRBJ2-7; 9 positions agree with TRBD2. The CDR3 is 16 amino acids. CDR1 and CDR2 (germline): SGHDT, YYEEEE. CDR3 DNA: TGTACCAGCAGCTTGCTCGGGGCTAGCGGGACTCGGGAGCAGTACTTC. Translated: CTSSLLGASGTREQYF.

The chain combines TRBV6-1 with TRBJ2-3; no clear D gene. Trimming shortened V by 6 bases and J by 1 base, and 11 bases separated the two germline ends. Germline V gene lookup returns CDR1 MNHNS and CDR2 SASEGT. This CDR3 comprises 14 residues. CDR3 amino acids: CASSKCLGTDTQYF. CDR3 in DNA: TGTGCCAGCAGCAAGTGCCTGGGCACAGATACGCAGTATTTT.

V usage is TRBV12-3 or TRBV12-4 and J usage is TRBJ2-7; 15 bases match TRBD2. The CDR3 spans 18 residues. Trimming removed 3 bases from V and 7 bases from J; junction bases left unmatched: 13. DNA of the CDR3: TGTGCCAGCAGTTTCGTAAGGACTAGCGGGAGGGTTTCATATGAGCAGTACTTC. Protein: CASSFVRTSGRVSYEQYF.

A word on this clonotype: An end of the junction differs from the germline gene, which may be a read error. The chain carries TRBV6-1 and TRBJ1-1; D remains ambiguous. Germline V gene data show CDR1 as MNHNS and CDR2 as SASEGT. The CDR3 length is 14 residues. The CDR3 region is CACSVMDPNTEAFF. CDR3 sequence (DNA): TGTGCCTGCAGTGTTATGGACCCGAACACTGAAGCTTTCTTT.

This sequence joins TRBV28 and TRBJ2-7; no definite D call. There are 14 residues in the CDR3. CDR1 is MDHEN, CDR2 SYDVKM, per germline. The V gene lost 10 bases and the J gene lost 7 bases, with 23 bases spanning the gap. For the CDR3, the DNA is TGTGCCACCGTCAGAGGAAATCTACGGAATGAGCAGTACTTC. Translation gives CATVRGNLRNEQYF.

The table lists this clonotype with a count of one. Germline and junction disagree at one end, which may indicate a read error. This sequence joins TRBV11-2 and TRBJ2-3, with a possible D match to TRBD2 (6 bases). The CDR3 has 15 amino acids. Germline V CDR1 and CDR2: SGHAT, FQNNGV. This chain's CDR3 is CVSSPGPAGADTQYF. In DNA form, the CDR3 reads TGTGTCAGCAGCCCTGGACCAGCGGGCGCAGATACGCAGTATTTT.

This clonotype came up once. Since the CDR3 does not end with the conserved phenylalanine or tryptophan, this likely comes from a read error. The chain carries TRBV5-1 and TRBJ2-3, with TRBD2 matching over 9 bases. CDR3 size: 14 residues. Per the germline V gene, CDR1 is SGHRS and CDR2 is YFSETQ. This CDR3 reads CTSSHSGRSDTQYV. The CDR3 DNA is TGCACCAGCAGTCACAGCGGGAGGTCCGATACGCAGTATGTT.

This clonotype was detected once. The junction shows a germline mismatch at one end, possibly a read error. V and J are TRBV11-3 and TRBJ2-1; D may be TRBD2 (7 bases). CDR1 SGHNT and CDR2 YENEEA come from the germline V gene. The CDR3 loop spans 17 amino acids. The DNA of the CDR3 is TGTGCAAGCAGCTCCCGGGGGGCGCGGATCATGGACAATGAGCAGTTCTTC. Translated: CASSSRGARIMDNEQFF.

With regard to this clonotype: This may stem from a read error, because a much larger clone lies one nucleotide away. V usage is TRBV29-1 and J usage is TRBJ2-3; TRBD2 aligns across 7 bases. Trimming cost V 8 bases and J 1 base; bases outside gene matches: 9. This CDR3 spans 14 amino acids. Germline V gene data show CDR1 as SQVTM and CDR2 as ANQGSEA. In DNA form, the CDR3 reads TGCAGCTTCGAAGGAGGGAGGGGCACAGATACGCAGTATTTT. The encoded protein is CSFEGGRGTDTQYF.

Notes on this clonotype: The conserved phenylalanine or tryptophan is not found at the CDR3 terminus, so this likely reflects a read error. The CDR3 loop is CASTSRCYEQYS. The DNA for the CDR3 is TGTGCCAGCACTTCCAGGTGTTACGAGCAGTACTCC. V usage is TRBV6-5 and J usage is TRBJ2-7; D is uncertain. Trimming cost V 7 bases and J 4 bases, with 11 bases left between them. The CDR3 runs 12 residues. The germline CDR1 and CDR2 sequences are MNHEY and SVGAGI.

The sample holds one count of this clonotype. This clone may be a read error of a much larger clone one base away. The rearrangement links TRBV28 to TRBJ2-3, with D tentatively TRBD2 (5 bases). CDR1 MDHEN and CDR2 SYDVKM come from the germline V gene. The CDR3 is made up of 14 amino acids. CDR3 sequence reads: CASSTTSSADAQYF. The CDR3 bases are TGTGCCAGCAGCACTACTAGTTCGGCAGATGCGCAGTATTTT.

Points on this clonotype: The junction and the germline gene differ at one end; a read error may be behind it. The rearrangement uses TRBV29-1 and TRBJ2-1; TRBD2 might be the D (5 bases). CDR3 length: 13 residues. Germline CDR1 and CDR2: SQVTM and ANQGSEA. In nucleotides, the CDR3 is TGCAGAGTTGTCGGGGATCCCCCCGGAGGGCAGTTCTTC. It yields the protein CRVVGDPPGGQFF.

As to this clonotype: One junction end does not reproduce the germline sequence, and a read error may be involved. The chain links TRBV11-2 to TRBJ2-3; 9 bases map to TRBD2. Germline assignment: CDR1 SGHAT and CDR2 FQNNGV. The CDR3 is made up of 14 amino acids. In DNA, the CDR3 is TGTGCCAGCTGCCTTAGCGGGAGTGCAGATACGCAGTTTTTT. This sequence encodes CASCLSGSADTQFF.

Notes on this clonotype: This may stem from a read error, because a much larger clone lies one nucleotide away. CDR3 protein: CARSGTRRRGATRGQPQHF. The CDR3 DNA reads TGTGCCAGGAGTGGAACCCGGAGACGGGGGGCCACCCGCGGTCAGCCCCAGCATTTT. V and J are TRBV28 and TRBJ1-5; tentative D call: TRBD1 (6 bases). Trimming took off 9 bases at V and 6 bases at J, with 33 bases between the two ends. The CDR3 sequence is 19 residues long. Germline CDR1 and CDR2: MDHEN and SYDVKM. Complete variable domain (other parts from reference TRBV28 and TRBJ1-5): DVKVTQSSRYLVKRTGEKVFLECVQDMDHENMFWYRQDPGLGLRLIYFSYDVKMKEKGDIPEGYSVSREKKERFSLILESASTNQTSMYLCARSGTRRRGATRGQPQHFGDGTRLSIL.

The genes are TRBV11-1 and TRBJ2-3; 7 positions agree with TRBD1. CDR3 length equals 14 residues. Germline CDR1 and CDR2: SGHAT and FQDESV (reference sequence). The J segment lost 2 bases and the V segment lost 7 bases, leaving 6 bases of the junction unmatched. CDR3 DNA sequence: TGTGCCAGCACACAGACAGGGCCCACAGATACGCAGTATTTT. Translated: CASTQTGPTDTQYF.

This clonotype was recorded only once. One end of the junction varies from germline; a read error may be responsible. The chain couples TRBV10-3 to TRBJ2-7, with 8 nucleotides matching TRBD2. This CDR3 is built from 13 residues. Per the germline V gene, CDR1 is ENHRY and CDR2 is SYGVKD. The DNA of the CDR3 is TGTGCCATCAGGCGGGAGGCCCCCTACGAGCAACACTTC. Protein sequence: CAIRREAPYEQHF.

This clonotype was counted at least ten times. The chain joins TRBV7-9 to TRBJ1-2; D is perhaps TRBD1 (6 bases). Germline V lookup: CDR1 SEHNR, CDR2 FQNEAQ (reference sequence). The CDR3 is made up of 14 amino acids. V shed 5 bases and J shed 4 bases, with 14 bases lying between them. CDR3 nucleotide sequence: TGTGCCAGCAGCACATCGACAGGCGGCTATGGCTACACCTTC. Translation gives CASSTSTGGYGYTF.

As to this clonotype: A junction boundary mismatches the germline segment, possibly from a read error. The V call is TRBV6-1, the J call TRBJ2-7, with D unresolved. From germline, CDR1 is MNHNS and CDR2 SASEGT. The CDR3 extends over 14 amino acids. Here the CDR3 reads CVSSELTRNYKQYF. The CDR3 nucleotides are TGTGTCAGCAGTGAACTCACCCGCAACTACAAGCAGTACTTC.

This clonotype was counted many times. The chain carries TRBV28 and TRBJ2-7; no clear D gene. Trimming left V 1 base short and J 3 bases short, with 1 base between. The germline gives CDR1 MDHEN, CDR2 SYDVKM. This CDR3 contains 11 residues. The CDR3 region has the DNA TGTGCCAGCAGTTTATTCTACGAGCAGTACTTC. This codes for CASSLFYEQYF.

In the case of this clonotype: The junction departs from the called germline gene at one end, perhaps through a read error. V is TRBV11-2 and J is TRBJ2-7, with a weak D call TRBD1 (6 bases). The germline V gene encodes CDR1 SGHAT and CDR2 FQNNGV. This CDR3 contains 12 residues. This CDR3 is CTSSLDRHEQYF. DNA for the CDR3: TGTACCAGCAGCCTTGACAGGCACGAGCAGTACTTC.

Of note for this clonotype: One end of the junction does not line up with germline, which may come from a read error. V usage is TRBV29-1 and J usage is TRBJ2-6, with a weak D call TRBD1 (5 bases). Germline values: CDR1 SQVTM, CDR2 ANQGSEA. This CDR3 comprises 16 residues. CDR3 in DNA: TGCAGCGTTGAATGGCAGAACAGCTCTGGGGCCAACGTCCTCACTTTC. This translates into CSVEWQNSSGANVLTF.

The V call is TRBV6-4, the J call TRBJ2-3; TRBD2 aligns across 7 bases. V gave up 2 bases and J gave up 8 bases; unmatched junction bases: 13. Germline CDR1 MRHNA, CDR2 SNTAGT. This CDR3 comprises 16 residues. The CDR3 here is CASSDVVGGSTSTQYF. The CDR3 nucleotides are TGTGCCAGCAGTGACGTAGTGGGAGGGTCCACAAGTACGCAGTATTTT.

This clonotype is categorized as medium-sized. This chain joins TRBV11-2 and TRBJ2-7; maybe TRBD2 (6 bases). Per germline, CDR1 SGHAT and CDR2 FQNNGV. The CDR3 consists of 12 residues. V was trimmed by 4 bases and J by 4 bases, leaving 8 bases between them. CDR3 in amino acids: CASSWTTYEQYF. The DNA for the CDR3 is TGTGCCAGCAGCTGGACTACTTACGAGCAGTACTTC.

Regarding this clonotype: One end of the junction varies from germline; a read error may be responsible. This chain joins TRBV4-1 and TRBJ2-5; D unclear. In germline, CDR1 is MGHRA, CDR2 YSYEKL. The CDR3 consists of 14 residues. CDR3 bases: TGCGCCAGCAGCCGGAGCCCCGAAGAAGAGGCCCAGTACTTC. It yields the protein CASSRSPEEEAQYF.

On this clonotype itself: An end of the junction does not agree with germline; a read error may underlie this. CDR3 coding DNA: TGCGCCTGCAGCTTCGGGCCCGAGGGAGCCGGGGAGCTGTTTTTT. It translates to CACSFGPEGAGELFF. The chain uses TRBV5-1 and TRBJ2-2, with a weak D call TRBD2 (5 bases). The CDR3 covers 15 residues. Per germline, CDR1 SGHRS and CDR2 YFSETQ.